This TCR beta chain originates from a study of T cell repertoires in aging, cancer and after chemotherapy. Multiplex touch-down PCR with TRB-A/B primers amplified rearranged V-D-J TRB sequences. TCRdb called the multiplex PCR reads again in MiXCR, with one record for every CDR3 protein. The sample lists several thousand distinct CDR3 sequences; 20% to 30% were seen once. CDR3 length: 15 amino acids. Germline CDR1 and CDR2: MNHNS and SASEGT. The ends were cut back, 5 bases at V and 7 bases at J, with 20 bases in the middle. Peripheral blood genomic DNA, not sorted cells or RNA, was the template. The table lists this clonotype with a few counts.

Material for sequencing was blood. This chain joins TRBV6-1 and TRBJ1-2; D may be TRBD1 (6 bases). The clonotype comes from a human donor with a solid tumor. The DNA of the CDR3 is TGTGCCAGCAGTCAATGGGTGGGGGGCTCGGGTGGCTACACCTTC. Translating it yields CASSQWVGGSGGYTF.